This T cell receptor (beta chain) was recorded in a study of identical twins. Whole-study findings and limits: When twins shared out-of-frame alpha sequences, those sequences had excess low generation probability. Invariant T cells like MAIT and iNKT could partly confound the zero-insertion analyses. Cross-sectional statistical analysis, not tracking of the same donors, underpinned the conclusions.

Remarks on this clonotype: Its antigen is currently unknown.

The V and J ends lost 1 base and 3 bases respectively, with 9 bases between them. CDR1 and CDR2 (germline): SGHAT, FQNNGV. This CDR3 comprises 15 residues. Each CDR3 protein is one row after TCRdb ran MiXCR on the 5' RACE reads. The sample consists of 650,000 to 800,000 distinct CDR3 sequences, over 8.5% of them appearing once. This same sample was also taken into another study, of yellow fever vaccine responses in identical twins. From that second work: Twins reportedly showed a vaccine T cell response that seemed partly convergent and partly personalized.

The clonotype originates from a woman aged 18-35 years in good health. The chain carries TRBV11-2 and TRBJ2-2, with D unclear. Sequences were obtained from PBMCs. For the CDR3, the DNA is TGTGCCAGCAGCTTAGGTTTGCGGCACACCGGGGAGCTGTTTTTT. This gives the protein CASSLGLRHTGELFF.